This T cell receptor beta chain was captured in a study of blood T cells in healthy people across ages. A second PCR, run for about 7 to 11 cycles, used a sample-barcoded 5' primer plus a J-beta primer mix. At least 2.5 million CDR3-containing paired-end reads were obtained per sample. TCRdb processed the 5' RACE reads anew with MiXCR; each CDR3 protein has one entry. The table shows hundreds of thousands of distinct CDR3 sequences, with 40% to 45% occurring only once. The CDR3 is 16 amino acids. The V gene end was trimmed by 1 base and the J gene end by 1 base; junction bases not matched to a gene: 5. Germline V gene lookup returns CDR1 SEHNR and CDR2 FQNEAQ (reference sequence). Drawn from each donor were approximately 9.2 milliliters of peripheral blood. Total RNA amounts of at least 5 micrograms were extracted per sample. Notes on the study in general: Relative to aged donors, long-lived donors carried more naive CD4+ cells and displayed higher diversity.

This clonotype was seen at least ten times. As yet, its antigen is unknown. Sequenced material: blood. This TCR derives from a man at least 80 years old in good health. The rearrangement links TRBV7-9 to TRBJ2-7, with 9 bases fitting TRBD1. The CDR3 DNA reads TGTGCCAGCAGCTTAGATACAGGGGGCCTTTCCTACGAGCAGTACTTC. Translated: CASSLDTGGLSYEQYF.